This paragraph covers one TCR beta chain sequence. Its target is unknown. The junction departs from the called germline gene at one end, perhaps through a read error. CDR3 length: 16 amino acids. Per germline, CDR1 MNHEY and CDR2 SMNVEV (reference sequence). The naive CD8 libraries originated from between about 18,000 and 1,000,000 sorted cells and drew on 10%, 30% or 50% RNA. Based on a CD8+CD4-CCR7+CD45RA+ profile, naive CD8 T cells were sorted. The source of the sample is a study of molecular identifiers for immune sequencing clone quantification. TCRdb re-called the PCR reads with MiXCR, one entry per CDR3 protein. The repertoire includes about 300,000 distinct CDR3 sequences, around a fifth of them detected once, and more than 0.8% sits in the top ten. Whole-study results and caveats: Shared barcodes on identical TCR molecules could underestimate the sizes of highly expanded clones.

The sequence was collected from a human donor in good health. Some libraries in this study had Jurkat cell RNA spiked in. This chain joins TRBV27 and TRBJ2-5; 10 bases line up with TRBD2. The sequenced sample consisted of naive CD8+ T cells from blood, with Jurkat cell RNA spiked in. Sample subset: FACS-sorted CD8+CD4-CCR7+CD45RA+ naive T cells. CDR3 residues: CASYPFGLAVKETQCF. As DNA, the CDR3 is TGTGCCAGCTATCCCTTTGGACTAGCGGTCAAAGAGACCCAGTGCTTC.